A single TCR beta chain is shown here with its context. The entry originates in a study of blood T cell repertoires in COVID-19. About the study: T cells, B-cell-depleted T cells, or PBMCs provided the cDNA or gDNA that served as material.

The protocol was immunoSEQ multiplex PCR, while the TCRdb copy is restricted to in-frame clones and leaves out a portion. The table includes approximately 350,000 clones, around 90% detected once. The germline gives CDR1 LNHDA, CDR2 SQIVND (reference sequence). The trim removed 7 bases at V and 7 bases at J, leaving 12 bases unmatched. The CDR3 loop spans 15 amino acids. The sequenced sample consisted of peripheral blood. This clonotype was obtained from a woman aged 18-29 years who had recovered from COVID-19. The chain couples TRBV19 to TRBJ2-1, with TRBD2 matching 8 bases. CDR3 in amino acids: CASTRRSGSGNEQFF. The CDR3 DNA reads TGTGCCAGTACCAGACGGAGCGGGAGTGGTAATGAGCAGTTCTTC. Supplemented by reference TRBV19 and TRBJ2-1, the full variable domain reads DGGITQSPKYLFRKEGQNVTLSCEQNLNHDAMYWYRQDPGQGLRLIYYSQIVNDFQKGDIAEGYSVSREKKESFPLTVTSAQKNPTAFYLCASTRRSGSGNEQFFGPGTRLTVL.